Shown below are 13 T cell receptor beta chains from a single sample sequenced in a study of blood T cell repertoires in COVID-19. Sequencing used immunoSEQ multiplex PCR; TCRdb keeps in-frame clones, though not all of them. Among over 600,000 clones listed, just under 90% were seen once. What was sequenced was peripheral blood. All receptors derive from a woman between 18 and 29 years old with acute or convalescent COVID-19.

The chain joins TRBV29-1 to TRBJ1-3, with D uncertain. V lost 7 bases to trimming and J lost 1 base, with 8 bases between them. In germline, CDR1 is SQVTM, CDR2 ANQGSEA. CDR3 length equals 12 residues. CDR3 region: CSASSSGNTIYF. DNA for the CDR3: TGCAGCGCCTCCAGTTCTGGAAACACCATATATTTT.

About this clone: Other nucleotide sequences in the sample specify the same CDR3. The chain employs TRBV18 and TRBJ1-2, with D maybe TRBD1 (5 bases). V was pared by 6 bases and J by 5 bases, with 13 bases between. Germline-derived CDR1 and CDR2 are KGHSH and LQKENI. The CDR3 has 13 amino acids. The CDR3 is CASSPDSSYGYTF. The CDR3 coding sequence is TGTGCCAGCTCGCCTGACAGCTCTTATGGCTACACCTTC.

The rearrangement joins TRBV4-1 to TRBJ2-2; 11 nucleotides match TRBD2. The CDR3 runs 16 residues. J lost 6 bases, V lost 8 bases, and 11 bases had no gene match. Germline V gene data show CDR1 as MGHRA and CDR2 as YSYEKL. This CDR3 is CASSRGGLAVPGELFF. CDR3 sequence (DNA): TGCGCCAGCTCGAGGGGGGGACTAGCGGTCCCCGGGGAGCTGTTTTTT.

The V and J genes are TRBV19 and TRBJ1-2, with 8 bases identical to TRBD1. This CDR3 is built from 16 residues. The germline V gene encodes CDR1 LNHDA and CDR2 SQIVND (reference sequence). V was pared by 6 bases and J by 0 bases, with 9 bases of the junction left unmatched. CDR3: CASRGETGATNYGYTF. CDR3 nucleotide sequence: TGTGCCAGTAGAGGGGAGACAGGGGCCACTAACTATGGCTACACCTTC.

CDR3 sequence: CASSQGGTGRDYGYTF. The CDR3 DNA follows: TGTGCCAGCAGCCAAGGTGGGACAGGGAGGGACTATGGCTACACCTTC. The V gene is TRBV14, the J gene TRBJ1-2; TRBD1 matches 9 bases. In germline, CDR1 is SGHDN, CDR2 FVKESK. This CDR3 spans 16 amino acids. Trimming took 1 base from V and 3 from J; bases not matched to a gene: 6.

This sequence joins TRBV19 and TRBJ2-2; D unclear. The germline V gene has CDR1 LNHDA and CDR2 SQIVND (reference sequence). There are 15 residues in the CDR3. V was cut by 2 bases and J by 6 bases, with 13 bases left in between. As DNA, the CDR3 is TGTGCCAGTAGTATACAAGTGAATTCAGCCGGGGAGCTGTTTTTT. This translates into CASSIQVNSAGELFF. The full variable domain, with the rest looked up from reference TRBV19 and TRBJ2-2, is DGGITQSPKYLFRKEGQNVTLSCEQNLNHDAMYWYRQDPGQGLRLIYYSQIVNDFQKGDIAEGYSVSREKKESFPLTVTSAQKNPTAFYLCASSIQVNSAGELFFGEGSRLTVL.

For the CDR3, the DNA is TGTGCCAGCACGATGACAGGGACGGTTCAGCCCCAGCATTTT. As protein: CASTMTGTVQPQHF. V usage is TRBV2 and J usage is TRBJ1-5; 7 bases are a match to TRBD1. Germline V lookup: CDR1 SNHLY, CDR2 FYNNEI. J was trimmed by 6 bases and V by 7 bases; bases with no gene match: 9. The CDR3 extends over 14 amino acids.

The chain has TRBV28 and TRBJ2-5; D unclear. There are 15 residues in the CDR3. Germline V gene sequence: CDR1 MDHEN, CDR2 SYDVKM. V lost 2 bases, J lost 5 bases, and 15 bases lay in between. The CDR3 DNA reads TGTGCCAGCAGTTTAGGTCGACTCAGTAGGGAGACCCAGTACTTC. It translates to CASSLGRLSRETQYF. The full variable domain, with the rest looked up from reference TRBV28 and TRBJ2-5, is DVKVTQSSRYLVKRTGEKVFLECVQDMDHENMFWYRQDPGLGLRLIYFSYDVKMKEKGDIPEGYSVSREKKERFSLILESASTNQTSMYLCASSLGRLSRETQYFGPGTRLLVL.

The gene calls are TRBV29-1 and TRBJ1-2; 10 bases agree with TRBD1. The CDR3 has 15 residues. CDR1 SQVTM and CDR2 ANQGSEA come from the germline V gene. V gave up 6 bases and J gave up 4 bases; unmatched junction bases: 11. The CDR3 coding sequence is TGCAGCGTGACAGGGGGCGCGGAGAGTGGCTATGGCTACACCTTC. Its protein product is CSVTGGAESGYGYTF. Full variable domain (rest looked up from reference TRBV29-1 and TRBJ1-2): SAVISQKPSRDICQRGTSLTIQCQVDSQVTMMFWYRQQPGQSLTLIATANQGSEATYESGFVIDKFPISRPNLTFSTLTVSNMSPEDSSIYLCSVTGGAESGYGYTFGSGTRLTVV.

With respect to this clone: The sample has other DNA sequences that encode this CDR3 too. The chain joins TRBV9 to TRBJ2-7; TRBD2 agrees at 10 bases. Germline values: CDR1 SGDLS, CDR2 YYNGEE. The V segment lost 0 bases and the J segment 0 bases; nucleotides outside the gene matches: 0. The CDR3 is 15 amino acids. The CDR3 spells CASSVGTSGSYEQYF. The CDR3 DNA follows: TGTGCCAGCAGCGTAGGGACTAGCGGCTCCTACGAGCAGTACTTC.

The rearrangement links TRBV6-6 to TRBJ1-4; the D gene is possibly TRBD1 (5 bases). V lost 4 bases and J lost 7, with 13 bases in between. This CDR3 region has 14 residues. Germline lookup yields CDR1 MNHNY and CDR2 SVGAGI (reference sequence). CDR3 DNA: TGTGCCAGCAGTTCGGGAGGGGCTGGTGAAAAACTGTTTTTT. Translated, it gives CASSSGGAGEKLFF.

This chain links TRBV3-1 (or the pseudogene TRBV3-2) with TRBJ1-1; D not certain. Germline assignment: CDR1 LGHDT and CDR2 YNNKEL (reference sequence). The CDR3 runs to 12 residues. Trimming removed 3 bases at V and 5 bases at J, with 7 bases between. The CDR3, as DNA: TGTGCCAGCAGCCAGGCATTTACTGAAGCTTTCTTT. Its protein is CASSQAFTEAFF.

This clone was seen a single time. This chain connects TRBV5-1 to TRBJ2-7; D remains ambiguous. From germline, CDR1 is SGHRS and CDR2 YFSETQ. This CDR3 comprises 15 residues. With 1 base removed from V and 2 bases from J, the gap between germline ends came to 13 bases. The CDR3 region is CASSLWVTRAYEQYF. The DNA for the CDR3 is TGCGCCAGCAGCTTGTGGGTCACCCGGGCCTACGAGCAGTACTTC.